This TCR beta chain was identified in a study of human T cells and chemical hapten exposure. In the study overall: After 6 days, upper back 0.01% DPC patch tests were scored. Women made up most patients, who had alopecia areata, totalis or universalis. Points from the study as a whole: With alopecia, donors may have immune responses unlike healthy people's.

Trimming took 4 bases from V and 2 from J; bases not matched to a gene: 6. Germline V gene lookup returns CDR1 SQVTM and CDR2 ANQGSEA. This CDR3 is built from 16 residues. This clonotype was seen only a few times. Its antigen remains unknown. As for time point: pre-sensitization, week 0. Treatment given: therapeutic diphenylcyclopropenone sensitization with weekly scalp DPC. MiXCR, applied by TCRdb to the RACE reads, yields one record per CDR3 protein. The sample lists more than 250,000 distinct CDR3 sequences, approximately 8.6% occurring once. Material: whole blood, obtained in connection with sensitization to the hapten diphenylcyclopropenone (DPC). This receptor was taken from a woman in her thirties or forties with alopecia areata. Some clones in this sample may be carry-over from other donors' samples. V and J are TRBV29-1 and TRBJ2-2; 11 bases line up with TRBD1. In nucleotides, the CDR3 is TGCAGCGTTGCTTGGGGGACAGGGGGAAACACCGGGGAGCTGTTTTTT. Translation: CSVAWGTGGNTGELFF.